The rows below give T cell receptor beta chains drawn from one sample of a study of OX40 agonist ivuxolimab in advanced cancers. Here immunoSEQ multiplex PCR was the method, and the copy in TCRdb shows in-frame clones only, minus some. The sample holds about 75,000 clones; 85% are singletons and the top ten take roughly 15%. Sequencing was performed on CD4+ or CD8+ T cells sorted from blood, taken in a trial of the OX40 agonist ivuxolimab. Every receptor here comes from an adult with an advanced solid tumor such as melanoma, head and neck, liver or kidney cancer. CDR3s include the opening cysteine and the closing phenylalanine or tryptophan. The D gene is left open where the match is weak. Clone size is given for some rows only: seen once, a few or many times, or a class if the clone is expanded.

TRBD1,-,TRBJ1-4,TRBV6-5,TGTGCCAGCAGCCGGACAGGAACTAATGAAAAACTGTTTTTT,CASSRTGTNEKLFF
-,-,TRBJ2-1,TRBV7-9,TGTGCCAGCAGCTTAGCGGGAGCAGGGGTATACAATGAGCAGTTCTTC,CASSLAGAGVYNEQFF
-,-,TRBJ1-6,TRBV29-1,TGCAGCGTTGAAGAAAGCCCTGGATCACCCCTCCACTTT,CSVEESPGSPLHF
TRBD2,-,TRBJ2-7,TRBV10-3,TGTGCCATCAGTCCGGGACTAGCATACTACGAGCAGTACTTC,CAISPGLAYYEQYF
TRBD1,-,TRBJ2-7,TRBV4-1,TGCGCCAGCAGCCAGCGGGACAGGGCCGAGCAGTACTTC,CASSQRDRAEQYF
-,-,TRBJ1-2,TRBV6-5,TGTGCCAGCAGGGACGGGGCGGGTGGCTACACCTTC,CASRDGAGGYTF
-,-,TRBJ2-3,TRBV5-1,TGCGCCAGCAGCAGAAACAAAGACACAGATACGCAGTATTTT,CASSRNKDTDTQYF
TRBD2,once,TRBJ2-3,TRBV6-5,TGTGCCAGCAGCCTCGGGACTAGCGCAGATACGCAGTATTTT,CASSLGTSADTQYF
TRBD1,-,TRBJ2-7,TRBV7-2,TGTGCCAGCAGCTTGGAGACAGGGGCGGCCTACGAGCAGTACTTC,CASSLETGAAYEQYF
-,-,TRBJ1-3,TRBV7-2,TGTGCCAGCAGCCCGCAGGGACGGACCTCTGGAAACACCATATATTTT,CASSPQGRTSGNTIYF
TRBD2,once,TRBJ2-7,TRBV11-2,TGTGCCAGCAGCTTAGGGATTAGCGGGAGCTACGAGCAGTACTTC,CASSLGISGSYEQYF
TRBD2,-,TRBJ2-1,TRBV27,TGTGCCAGCAGTCTCCTCGGACTAGCGGGAGTAGGTCGTGATGAGCAGTTCTTC,CASSLLGLAGVGRDEQFF
-,-,TRBJ1-2,TRBV5-1,TGCGCCAGCAGCGAATTACCCGGGAGCAATTATGGCTACACCTTC,CASSELPGSNYGYTF
-,-,TRBJ1-4,TRBV19,TGTGCCAGTAGTGGGTTGGGAACAACTAATGAAAAACTGTTTTTT,CASSGLGTTNEKLFF
-,-,TRBJ1-6,TRBV18,TGTGCCAGCTCACCATCAGGAGATAATTCACCCCTCCACTTT,CASSPSGDNSPLHF
TRBD1,-,TRBJ2-7,TRBV7-9,TGTGCCAGCAGCCCCGGGACAGGGGCATACGAGCAGTACTTC,CASSPGTGAYEQYF